The rows below give T cell receptor beta chains drawn from one sample of a study of T cells after yellow fever vaccination. TCRdb redid the calling of the 5' RACE reads with MiXCR, one entry per CDR3 protein. The sample contains more than 450,000 distinct CDR3 sequences, 21% of which appear only once. Sequenced material: PBMCs, taken about 20 days after the first yellow fever vaccination. All receptors derive from a man between 18 and 29 years old who received the YFV17D yellow fever vaccine. Both conserved end residues are part of each CDR3. Each record gives: V gene, J gene, D gene, clone size, CDR3 protein, CDR3 DNA. A D gene is named only where the DNA matches it firmly. Clone size is not always given. Where it is, it says once, few, many or a class for expanded clones.

V: TRBV5-5
J: TRBJ2-5
D: .
size: few
CDR3: CASSLDQGGWMETQYF
DNA: TGTGCCAGCAGCTTGGACCAAGGCGGTTGGATGGAGACCCAGTACTTC

V: TRBV15
J: TRBJ1-3
D: .
size: few
CDR3: CATSGKQGTVGNTIYF
DNA: TGTGCCACCAGCGGAAAGCAGGGGACGGTTGGAAACACCATATATTTT

V: TRBV12-3/TRBV12-4
J: TRBJ1-5
D: TRBD1
size: few
CDR3: CASSSTGGKQPQHF
DNA: TGTGCCAGCAGTTCAACAGGGGGTAAACAGCCCCAGCATTTT

V: TRBV6-1
J: TRBJ1-1
D: .
size: .
CDR3: CASSEWHRAPMNTEAFF
DNA: TGTGCCAGCAGTGAATGGCACAGGGCTCCCATGAACACTGAAGCTTTCTTT

V: TRBV7-8
J: TRBJ2-3
D: TRBD2
size: many
CDR3: CASSSRLAGSTDTQYF
DNA: TGTGCCAGCAGCTCCCGACTAGCGGGGAGCACAGATACGCAGTATTTT

V: TRBV15
J: TRBJ1-5
D: TRBD1
size: few
CDR3: CATSRDRHQPQHF
DNA: TGTGCCACCAGCAGGGACAGGCATCAGCCCCAGCATTTT

V: TRBV11-2
J: TRBJ1-4
D: .
size: few
CDR3: CASSLMGEKLFF
DNA: TGTGCCAGCAGCCTCATGGGTGAAAAACTGTTTTTT

V: TRBV3-1
J: TRBJ1-4
D: .
size: .
CDR3: CASSQRPWDDINEKLFF
DNA: TGTGCCAGCAGCCAAAGGCCCTGGGACGACATAAATGAAAAACTGTTTTTT

V: TRBV4-1
J: TRBJ1-1
D: .
size: .
CDR3: CASSQIWDKLNTEAFF
DNA: TGCGCCAGCAGCCAAATATGGGACAAACTCAACACTGAAGCTTTCTTT

V: TRBV5-4
J: TRBJ1-1
D: TRBD1
size: .
CDR3: CASSKEQGGNTEAFF
DNA: TGTGCCAGCAGTAAAGAACAGGGGGGGAACACTGAAGCTTTCTTT

V: TRBV21-1
J: TRBJ1-5
D: .
size: .
CDR3: CASSPQGLSYQPQHF
DNA: TGTGCCAGCAGCCCACAGGGATTGTCGTATCAGCCCCAGCATTTT

V: TRBV6-2/TRBV6-3
J: TRBJ2-5
D: .
size: many
CDR3: CASSYESQETQYF
DNA: TGTGCCAGCAGTTATGAGAGCCAAGAGACCCAGTACTTC

V: TRBV20-1
J: TRBJ2-5
D: TRBD1
size: .
CDR3: CSAFRGRFETQYF
DNA: TGCAGTGCTTTCAGGGGGCGCTTTGAGACCCAGTACTTC

V: TRBV5-4
J: TRBJ2-3
D: TRBD2
size: .
CDR3: CASTAAAGGTTDTQYF
DNA: TGTGCCAGCACCGCGGCTGCGGGGGGAACCACAGATACGCAGTATTTT

V: TRBV27
J: TRBJ2-5
D: .
size: .
CDR3: CASKWEASGETQYF
DNA: TGTGCCAGCAAATGGGAGGCTAGTGGAGAGACCCAGTACTTC

V: TRBV5-1
J: TRBJ1-2
D: .
size: few
CDR3: CASSAGQFSNYGYTF
DNA: TGCGCCAGCAGCGCCGGACAGTTTTCTAACTATGGCTACACCTTC

V: TRBV6-8
J: TRBJ1-1
D: TRBD1
size: few
CDR3: CASSSTGTGSTEAFF
DNA: TGTGCCAGCAGTTCTACCGGGACAGGGAGTACTGAAGCTTTCTTT